The sample holds many counts of the clone carrying this T cell receptor beta chain. Its cognate antigen is unknown. V shed 6 bases and J 4 bases; nucleotides not matched to a gene: 6. This CDR3 has 15 residues. The V gene's germline CDR1 is DFQATT and CDR2 SNEGSKA (reference sequence). The data belong to a study of neurological immune-mediated disorders. One entry per CDR3 protein results from TCRdb running MiXCR on the 5' RACE reads. Of more than 35,000 distinct CDR3 sequences in the sample, 3% were seen once. Study-wide points: CDR3 amino acid sequences found in expanded clones were never shared across subjects, suggesting private repertoires in all groups.

This receptor was taken from a woman between 45 and 65 years old with multiple sclerosis. This chain links TRBV20-1 with TRBJ2-1; 13 bases fit TRBD2. What was sequenced was PBMCs. As DNA, the CDR3 is TGCAGTGCGTGGACTAGCGGGGGAGCATACAATGAGCAGTTCTTC. The encoded protein is CSAWTSGGAYNEQFF.